The 25 T cell receptor beta chains below were found in one sample sequenced in a study of T cells in localized non-small cell lung cancer. The assay was immunoSEQ multiplex PCR, and TCRdb's table has in-frame clones only and misses some. The table lists around 41,000 clones, around 85% of them singletons. The sample in question was peripheral blood, obtained before any cancer treatment. The origin of the receptors is a man aged 35-75 years with stage I lung adenocarcinoma.

The rearrangement links TRBV18 to TRBJ1-2; D possibly corresponds to TRBD1 (5 bases). CDR3 size: 15 residues. Trimming cost V 3 bases and J 8 bases, with 19 bases left between them. The germline CDR1 and CDR2 sequences are KGHSH and LQKENI. This CDR3 reads CASSPRGTEPGGYTF. DNA of the CDR3: TGTGCCAGCTCACCGAGAGGGACTGAACCCGGGGGCTACACCTTC. Full variable domain (remainder filled in from reference TRBV18 and TRBJ1-2): NAGVMQNPRHLVRRRGQEARLRCSPMKGHSHVYWYRQLPEEGLKFMVYLQKENIIDESGMPKERFSAEFPKEGPSILRIQQVVRGDSAAYFCASSPRGTEPGGYTFGSGTRLTVV.

V and J are TRBV29-1 and TRBJ1-5, with 9 positions matching TRBD1. With V trimmed by 6 bases and J by 4 bases, 7 bases remained unmatched. This CDR3 region has 14 residues. Germline CDR1 SQVTM, CDR2 ANQGSEA. The CDR3 nucleotides are TGCAGCGTCTCGGAGGGGACAGGGAATCAGCCCCAGCATTTT. Encoded protein: CSVSEGTGNQPQHF.

J is TRBJ2-2 and V is TRBV18, with TRBD2 identical over 13 bases. The CDR3 covers 16 residues. Germline assignment: CDR1 KGHSH and CDR2 LQKENI. The J segment lost 6 bases and the V segment lost 3 bases, leaving 4 bases of the junction unmatched. CDR3 loop: CASSPRTSGRSGELFF. Here the CDR3 DNA reads TGTGCCAGCTCACCTAGGACTAGCGGGAGATCCGGGGAGCTGTTTTTT. Full variable domain (missing parts from reference TRBV18 and TRBJ2-2): NAGVMQNPRHLVRRRGQEARLRCSPMKGHSHVYWYRQLPEEGLKFMVYLQKENIIDESGMPKERFSAEFPKEGPSILRIQQVVRGDSAAYFCASSPRTSGRSGELFFGEGSRLTVL.

This sequence joins TRBV11-2 and TRBJ1-5; no clear D gene. Germline CDR1 and CDR2: SGHAT and FQNNGV. V lost 4 bases to trimming and J lost 5 bases, with 9 bases between them. This CDR3 spans 13 amino acids. The CDR3 loop reads CASSSSLDQPQHF. The DNA of the CDR3 is TGTGCCAGCAGCTCATCCCTAGATCAGCCCCAGCATTTT.

CDR3 loop: CATSRVGGFGEQYF. CDR3 bases: TGTGCCACCAGCAGAGTCGGGGGGTTCGGCGAGCAGTACTTC. V is TRBV15 and J is TRBJ2-7; 7 positions match TRBD2. The CDR3 sequence is 14 residues long. J lost 6 bases, V lost 1 base, and 6 bases had no gene match. Germline V lookup: CDR1 LNHNV, CDR2 YYDKDF (reference sequence).

The CDR3 region has the DNA TGTGCCAGCAGCGTAGAAGGGGCCGGGTGGAAGTTCTTC. Translating gives CASSVEGAGWKFF. The chain uses TRBV9 and TRBJ2-1, with D perhaps matching TRBD1 (5 bases). The CDR3 runs 13 residues. Trimming shortened V by 0 bases and J by 14 bases, and 15 bases separated the two germline ends. Germline V gene sequence: CDR1 SGDLS, CDR2 YYNGEE.

The V and J genes are TRBV7-9 and TRBJ2-2; D is ambiguous. Trimming pared 3 bases from V and 1 base from J, leaving 9 bases between. This CDR3 has 15 residues. Germline V lookup: CDR1 SEHNR, CDR2 FQNEAQ (reference sequence). As DNA, the CDR3 is TGTGCCAGCAGCTTCCGACGAGAGAACACCGGGGAGCTGTTTTTT. This translates into CASSFRRENTGELFF.

Comment on this clone: Other DNA sequences in the same sample also yield this CDR3. The gene calls are TRBV27 and TRBJ2-2; unclear D gene. Looked up from germline, CDR1 is MNHEY and CDR2 is SMNVEV (reference sequence). Between the trimmed V and J ends, which lost 2 bases and 7 bases, there was a span of 5 bases. The CDR3 is made up of 12 amino acids. CDR3 nucleotides: TGTGCCAGCAGTTTAACGGGCGGGGAGCTGTTTTTT. It translates to CASSLTGGELFF.

The chain combines TRBV5-4 with TRBJ2-5; 13 bases fit TRBD2. CDR1 is SGHNT, CDR2 YYREEE, per germline (reference sequence). After removal of 4 bases from V and 2 bases from J, the junction contained 11 bases not matched to a gene. The CDR3 is 18 residues long. CDR3 in amino acids: CASSRGTSGVAPQETQYF. Written as DNA, the CDR3 is TGTGCCAGCAGCCGCGGGACTAGCGGGGTCGCCCCTCAAGAGACCCAGTACTTC.

The genes are TRBV25-1 and TRBJ2-1; possible D gene TRBD1, 5 bases. Germline V lookup: CDR1 MGHDK, CDR2 SYGVNS. The CDR3 covers 12 residues. Trimming removed 3 bases from V and 6 bases from J, with 6 bases in between. The CDR3 region is CASSDQGNEQFF. CDR3 coding DNA: TGTGCCAGCAGTGATCAGGGCAATGAGCAGTTCTTC.

The chain is built from TRBV19 and TRBJ2-2; 10 bases fit TRBD2. The CDR3 consists of 16 residues. The V segment lost 7 bases and the J segment 5 bases; nucleotides outside the gene matches: 10. Germline CDR1 is LNHDA and CDR2 is SQIVND (reference sequence). In DNA, the CDR3 is TGTGCCAGTAACCCCCGGACTAGCGGCGGAACCGGGGAGCTGTTTTTT. Translating it yields CASNPRTSGGTGELFF.

This clone is a singleton in its sample. The V call is TRBV5-4, the J call TRBJ2-7, with 10 positions matching TRBD2. CDR1 is SGHNT and CDR2 is YYREEE in the germline V gene (reference sequence). This CDR3 has 17 amino acids. The V segment lost 4 bases and the J segment 1 base; nucleotides outside the gene matches: 11. The CDR3 loop is CASSLGGAGGFSYEQYF. The CDR3 nucleotides are TGTGCCAGCAGCCTGGGGGGAGCGGGAGGGTTTTCCTACGAGCAGTACTTC.

V usage is TRBV7-9 and J usage is TRBJ2-5, with D possibly matching TRBD2 (6 bases). This CDR3 has 11 amino acids. V was trimmed by 5 bases and J by 9 bases, leaving 10 bases between them. CDR1 and CDR2 (germline): SEHNR, FQNEAQ (reference sequence). The DNA of the CDR3 is TGTGCCAGCAGCGTAGGGACTTCCCAGTACTTC. Protein product: CASSVGTSQYF. Combining the CDR3 with reference TRBV7-9 and TRBJ2-5 gives the whole variable domain DTGVSQNPRHKITKRGQNVTFRCDPISEHNRLYWYRQTLGQGPEFLTYFQNEAQLEKSRLLSDRFSAERPKGSFSTLEIQRTEQGDSAMYLCASSVGTSQYFGPGTRLLVL.

This clone was counted once. The chain recombines TRBV7-9 with TRBJ2-7; 7 bases are a match to TRBD1. V lost 3 bases and J lost 9; bases outside the gene matches: 14. The CDR3 runs to 15 residues. Looked up from germline, CDR1 is SEHNR and CDR2 is FQNEAQ (reference sequence). CDR3: CASSFTTGARLGQYF. As DNA, the CDR3 is TGTGCCAGCAGCTTCACTACAGGGGCCCGCTTGGGGCAGTACTTC.

The chain combines TRBV28 with TRBJ1-2; D unresolved. There are 15 residues in the CDR3. Germline V CDR1 and CDR2: MDHEN, SYDVKM. V was trimmed by 5 bases and J by 2 bases, leaving 15 bases between them. The CDR3 region has the DNA TGTGCCAGCAGTAGTGTTGGCGCGGGGAACTATGGCTACACCTTC. Translated: CASSSVGAGNYGYTF.

The chain carries TRBV12-1 and TRBJ1-5; the D call in the table, TRBD1, was not verified against the DNA. TRBV12-1 is described as a pseudogene. The CDR3 length is 18 residues. The CDR3 nucleotides are TGTGCCAGCAGCTTTGCTATCGGGGACACATCTTCTGATGAGCCCCAGCATTTT. Its protein is CASSFAIGDTSSDEPQHF.

The V and J genes are TRBV28 and TRBJ1-4; 8 bases are a match to TRBD1. The V and J ends lost 11 bases and 7 bases, in that order; junction bases with no gene match: 15. This CDR3 contains 15 residues. Germline-derived CDR1 and CDR2 are MDHEN and SYDVKM. The CDR3 bases are TGTGCCGGGCAAGGGGGAAGACAGGGGTCTGAAAAACTGTTTTTT. Protein: CAGQGGRQGSEKLFF.

This sequence joins TRBV4-1 and TRBJ2-2; 8 nucleotides align to TRBD2. J was trimmed by 6 bases and V by 3 bases; bases with no gene match: 6. CDR1 is MGHRA and CDR2 is YSYEKL in the germline V gene. The CDR3 loop spans 15 amino acids. CDR3 bases: TGCGCCAGCAGCCAGGTTAGCGGGATTTCCGGGGAGCTGTTTTTT. Protein: CASSQVSGISGELFF.

The rearrangement uses TRBV7-8 and TRBJ2-5; D may be TRBD1 or TRBD2 (5 bases each). Trimming removed 10 bases at V and 1 base at J, with 16 bases between. Germline values: CDR1 SGHVS, CDR2 FQNEAQ. The CDR3 has 14 residues. The CDR3 sequence is CATLPWGSQETQYF. DNA of the CDR3: TGTGCCACCCTCCCGTGGGGGAGCCAAGAGACCCAGTACTTC.

The rearrangement joins TRBV27 to TRBJ1-2; the match to TRBD1 covers 11 bases. Trimming at V came to 10 bases and at J to 3 bases, leaving 10 bases not matched to a gene. The CDR3 covers 15 residues. Germline V gene lookup returns CDR1 MNHEY and CDR2 SMNVEV (reference sequence). CDR3 protein: CATAPRTGGYYGYTF. In DNA form, the CDR3 reads TGTGCCACCGCCCCGAGGACAGGGGGCTACTATGGCTACACCTTC.

Comments on this clone: Other DNA sequences in the sample encode the same CDR3. This rearrangement joins TRBV28 to TRBJ2-2; possibly TRBD1 for D (8 bases). Germline lookup yields CDR1 MDHEN and CDR2 SYDVKM. V was trimmed by 6 bases and J by 6 bases, leaving 17 bases between them. The CDR3 consists of 15 residues. The CDR3 sequence: CASRERTGRAGELFF. CDR3 DNA: TGTGCCAGCAGGGAGAGGACAGGGAGGGCCGGGGAGCTGTTTTTT.

The chain uses TRBV11-2 and TRBJ2-1; TRBD2 matches at 9 bases. With V trimmed by 0 bases and J by 15 bases, 6 bases remained unmatched. The germline V gene encodes CDR1 SGHAT and CDR2 FQNNGV. There are 13 residues in the CDR3. The CDR3 region is CASSLEPASGMFF. The CDR3 DNA reads as TGTGCCAGCAGCTTAGAGCCGGCTAGCGGGATGTTCTTC.

The chain has TRBV7-9 and TRBJ1-1; 11 bases agree with TRBD1. The trim removed 1 base at V and 1 base at J, leaving 2 bases unmatched. Germline lookup yields CDR1 SEHNR and CDR2 FQNEAQ (reference sequence). This CDR3 comprises 16 residues. DNA of the CDR3: TGTGCCAGCAGCTTAGGGACAGGGGGCCAGAACACTGAAGCTTTCTTT. This gives the protein CASSLGTGGQNTEAFF.

The V call is TRBV28, the J call TRBJ2-7, with D maybe TRBD2 (6 bases). CDR1 and CDR2 (germline): MDHEN, SYDVKM. The CDR3 is 14 amino acids. Trimming removed 5 bases from V and 5 bases from J, with 16 bases in between. CDR3 in DNA: TGTGCCAGCAGTACGACCGGGAGAGGAGACGAGCAGTACTTC. As protein: CASSTTGRGDEQYF. Full variable domain (outside the CDR3, taken from reference TRBV28 and TRBJ2-7): DVKVTQSSRYLVKRTGEKVFLECVQDMDHENMFWYRQDPGLGLRLIYFSYDVKMKEKGDIPEGYSVSREKKERFSLILESASTNQTSMYLCASSTTGRGDEQYFGPGTRLTVT.

The J gene is TRBJ2-5, the V gene TRBV9; D is possibly TRBD2 (5 bases). Germline V gives CDR1 SGDLS, CDR2 YYNGEE. Trimming took 1 base from V and 4 from J, leaving 8 bases between them. CDR3 length: 13 residues. The CDR3 region is CASSVTGSETQYF. As DNA, the CDR3 is TGTGCCAGCAGCGTAACGGGATCAGAGACCCAGTACTTC.